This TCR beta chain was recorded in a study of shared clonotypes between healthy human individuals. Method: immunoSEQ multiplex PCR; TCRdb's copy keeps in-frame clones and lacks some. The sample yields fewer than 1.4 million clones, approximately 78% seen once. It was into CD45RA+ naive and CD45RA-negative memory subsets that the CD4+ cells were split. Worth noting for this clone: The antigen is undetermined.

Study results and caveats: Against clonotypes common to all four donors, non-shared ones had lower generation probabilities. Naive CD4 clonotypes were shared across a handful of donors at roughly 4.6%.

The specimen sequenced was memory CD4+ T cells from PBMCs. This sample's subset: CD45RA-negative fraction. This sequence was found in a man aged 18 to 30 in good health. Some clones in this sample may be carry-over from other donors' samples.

CDR3 nucleotide sequence: TGTGCCAGCAGTTTAGGGGCATGGGGTTACGCTAACTATGGCTACACCTTC. Translated, it gives CASSLGAWGYANYGYTF. This sequence joins TRBV28 and TRBJ1-2; D perhaps matches TRBD1 (5 bases). Germline assignment: CDR1 MDHEN and CDR2 SYDVKM. This CDR3 contains 17 residues. Trimming took off 2 bases at V and 0 bases at J, with 16 bases between the two ends.